What follows are 10 T cell receptor beta chains derived from one specimen sequenced in a study of blood T cell repertoires in COVID-19. Produced via immunoSEQ multiplex PCR; TCRdb's table is partial and in-frame only. The top ten clones hold 20% to 30% of a sample with around 170,000 clones, 88% of them seen once. The sample comprised peripheral blood. These receptors were taken from a man in his 60s with acute or convalescent COVID-19.

The chain is built from TRBV19 and TRBJ2-2; tentative D call: TRBD1 (6 bases). The V and J ends lost 7 bases and 8 bases respectively, with 23 bases between them. Germline CDR1 reads LNHDA; CDR2 reads SQIVND (reference sequence). The CDR3 consists of 16 residues. In nucleotides, the CDR3 is TGTGCCAGTACTTCATCAGGACAGCGGATTCGGGGGGAGCTGTTTTTT. Its translation is CASTSSGQRIRGELFF.

The J gene is TRBJ1-5, the V gene TRBV2, with D maybe TRBD1 (6 bases). This CDR3 region has 13 residues. Looked up from germline, CDR1 is SNHLY and CDR2 is FYNNEI. V dropped 5 bases and J dropped 6 bases, with 11 bases sitting between them. CDR3: CASSPGAGQPQHF. CDR3 nucleotide sequence: TGTGCCAGCAGTCCAGGGGCGGGTCAGCCCCAGCATTTT.

The count of this clone is one. V is TRBV12-1 and J is TRBJ2-7; no DNA check was done on the table's D call, TRBD2. TRBV12-1 is a listed pseudogene. The CDR3 is 16 residues long. CDR3 residues: CASSPTLAGRSYEQYF. CDR3 in DNA: TGTGCCAGCAGCCCCACCTTAGCGGGACGGTCCTACGAGCAGTACTTC.

Here the CDR3 reads CASILTGTGVSLHF. The DNA for the CDR3 is TGTGCCAGCATCCTAACCGGGACAGGGGTATCCCTCCACTTT. The chain joins TRBV11-1 to TRBJ1-6; 10 nucleotides align to TRBD1. The CDR3 has 14 residues. Germline assignment: CDR1 SGHAT and CDR2 FQDESV (reference sequence). V gave up 7 bases and J gave up 14 bases; unmatched junction bases: 11.

CDR3 residues: CASSRGGASYEQYV. CDR3 nucleotides: TGTGCCAGCTCACGGGGGGGCGCATCCTACGAGCAGTACGTC. This rearrangement joins TRBV6-5 to TRBJ2-7, with TRBD2 identical over 8 bases. The CDR3 has 14 residues. The germline V gene encodes CDR1 MNHEY and CDR2 SVGAGI. V trimming: 8 bases; J trimming: 1 base; junction bases outside the gene matches: 7.

The gene calls are TRBV5-1 and TRBJ1-2; no reliable D call. CDR1 and CDR2 from the germline V gene are SGHRS and YFSETQ. The V gene lost 1 base and the J gene lost 1 base, with 11 bases spanning the gap. CDR3 length: 15 amino acids. CDR3 loop: CASSLQPSGNYGYTF. The CDR3 DNA sequence: TGCGCCAGCAGCTTGCAGCCTAGCGGTAACTATGGCTACACCTTC.

For this clone: One base away lies a much larger clone, so this may be a sequencing read error. The chain employs TRBV6-5 and TRBJ1-1, with 7 bases that match TRBD1. The CDR3 is 14 amino acids. V lost 6 bases to trimming and J lost 1 base; unmatched junction nucleotides: 5. In germline, CDR1 is MNHEY, CDR2 SVGAGI. The chain's CDR3 is CASSRGTANTEAFF. The CDR3 nucleotides are TGTGCCAGCAGCCGGGGGACAGCGAACACTGAAGCTTTCTTT.

In this sample, this clone turned up once. The chain joins TRBV27 to TRBJ1-2, with 9 positions matching TRBD1. Trimming cost V 5 bases and J 5 bases; bases outside gene matches: 9. The CDR3 length is 15 residues. Germline V CDR1 and CDR2: MNHEY, SMNVEV (reference sequence). CDR3 sequence: CASSPWGQGLYGYTF. CDR3 sequence (DNA): TGTGCCAGCAGTCCCTGGGGACAGGGACTGTATGGCTACACCTTC.

This chain uses TRBV11-2 with TRBJ1-5, with TRBD1 as a possible D gene (5 bases). This CDR3 comprises 13 residues. CDR1 is SGHAT, CDR2 FQNNGV, per germline. V lost 6 bases and J 7 bases, leaving 13 bases between the germline ends. The CDR3 is CASSLGGEQPQHF. CDR3 in DNA: TGTGCCAGCAGTCTGGGGGGGGAGCAGCCCCAGCATTTT.

The chain joins TRBV5-5 to TRBJ1-2, with 7 bases aligning to TRBD1. V lost 4 bases to trimming and J lost 7 bases; unmatched junction nucleotides: 7. Germline CDR1 and CDR2: SGHKS and YYEKEE (reference sequence). CDR3 length: 13 residues. The CDR3 spells CASSPDRVRGYTF. CDR3 nucleotide sequence: TGTGCCAGCAGCCCAGACAGGGTTCGTGGCTACACCTTC.